These 18 T cell receptor beta chains came from one sample sequenced in a study of shared clonotypes between healthy human individuals. Naive-designated CD8 cells lacked CD45RO, were positively enriched for CCR7, and omitted terminally differentiated effector memory CD45RA+ cells. Here immunoSEQ multiplex PCR was the method, and the copy in TCRdb shows in-frame clones only, minus some. The sample has millions of clones, 90% to 95% seen once. The sequencing input was naive CD8+ T cells from PBMCs. These TCRs come from a man between 18 and 35 years old in good health. Some clones in this sample may be carry-over from other donors' samples.

Worth noting for this clone: Other DNA sequences in this specimen translate into the identical CDR3. V gene TRBV6-5 combines with J gene TRBJ2-7, with TRBD1 matching over 9 bases. The germline V gene has CDR1 MNHEY and CDR2 SVGAGI. The CDR3 totals 13 residues. Trimming at V came to 2 bases and at J to 4 bases, leaving 0 bases not matched to a gene. The CDR3 loop is CASSYGTGYEQYF. The DNA for the CDR3 is TGTGCCAGCAGTTACGGGACAGGGTACGAGCAGTACTTC.

The rearrangement links TRBV5-1 to TRBJ2-1; D is unclear. This CDR3 contains 16 residues. With 4 bases removed from V and 8 bases from J, the gap between germline ends came to 22 bases. In germline, CDR1 is SGHRS, CDR2 YFSETQ. CDR3 sequence reads: CASSPRPTLSLDEQFF. In DNA, the CDR3 is TGCGCCAGCAGCCCCCGCCCAACGTTGAGCTTGGATGAGCAGTTCTTC.

The chain carries TRBV27 and TRBJ2-7; D remains ambiguous. The CDR3 loop spans 14 amino acids. Germline CDR1 is MNHEY and CDR2 is SMNVEV (reference sequence). Trimming removed 0 bases at V and 3 bases at J, with 9 bases between. For the CDR3, the DNA is TGTGCCAGCAGTTTATCAGGGTTCATCTACGAGCAGTACTTC. It translates to CASSLSGFIYEQYF.

The chain employs TRBV6-1 and TRBJ2-7; 9 bases are a match to TRBD1. Germline trimming cut 11 bases from V and 0 bases from J; bases unmatched to any gene: 5. This CDR3 is built from 13 residues. Germline CDR1 MNHNS, CDR2 SASEGT. The CDR3: CAGRDRDSYEQYF. The CDR3 DNA is TGTGCCGGCCGGGACAGGGACTCCTACGAGCAGTACTTC.

The chain has TRBV29-1 and TRBJ2-1; a possible D gene is TRBD2 (6 bases). Germline lookup yields CDR1 SQVTM and CDR2 ANQGSEA. V was pared by 1 base and J by 9 bases, with 16 bases between. This CDR3 contains 14 residues. CDR3 amino acids: CSVEVGLALGEQFF. The CDR3 DNA reads as TGCAGCGTTGAAGTGGGTCTAGCGTTGGGTGAGCAGTTCTTC.

The genes are TRBV7-8 and TRBJ2-7; D is unclear. Germline CDR1 reads SGHVS; CDR2 reads FQNEAQ. CDR3 size: 14 residues. Deletions cut 4 bases from V and 3 bases from J, with 13 bases between. CDR3 loop: CASSSSGVSYEQYF. DNA for the CDR3: TGTGCCAGCAGCTCCTCTGGGGTAAGCTACGAGCAGTACTTC.

This sequence joins TRBV4-2 and TRBJ1-2, with 10 bases aligning to TRBD1. The CDR3 is 16 residues long. The J segment lost 2 bases and the V segment lost 4 bases, leaving 7 bases of the junction unmatched. Germline CDR1 LGHNA, CDR2 YNFKEQ. The DNA of the CDR3 is TGTGCCAGCAGCCCTTGGGGGGGACAGGGGAACTATGGCTACACCTTC. Protein product: CASSPWGGQGNYGYTF.

The chain joins TRBV19 to TRBJ2-2; D remains unclear. The germline V gene has CDR1 LNHDA and CDR2 SQIVND (reference sequence). This CDR3 is 15 amino acids long. Trimming removed 3 bases at V and 3 bases at J, with 11 bases between. This chain's CDR3 is CASSIDDGDTGELFF. DNA for the CDR3: TGTGCCAGTAGTATTGATGATGGGGACACCGGGGAGCTGTTTTTT.

Concerning this clone: This sample also contains other DNA sequences that code for the same CDR3. The rearrangement joins TRBV9 to TRBJ1-1; no clear D gene. CDR3 length equals 14 residues. Trimming pared 0 bases from V and 4 bases from J, leaving 10 bases between. Germline V gene data show CDR1 as SGDLS and CDR2 as YYNGEE. The CDR3, as DNA: TGTGCCAGCAGCGTAGTGGTGGGCGGCACTGAAGCTTTCTTT. Translated: CASSVVVGGTEAFF.

The chain combines TRBV2 with TRBJ2-3; 7 positions agree with TRBD1. This CDR3 is built from 14 residues. Germline V CDR1 and CDR2: SNHLY, FYNNEI. The V gene end was trimmed by 8 bases and the J gene end by 5 bases; junction bases not matched to a gene: 10. CDR3 sequence: CASYKGAYGDTQYF. The CDR3 DNA reads as TGTGCCAGCTACAAGGGGGCTTATGGAGATACGCAGTATTTT. Looking up the rest from reference TRBV2 and TRBJ2-3 gives the full variable domain: EPEVTQTPSHQVTQMGQEVILRCVPISNHLYFYWYRQILGQKVEFLVSFYNNEISEKSEIFDDQFSVERPDGSNFTLKIRSTKLEDSAMYFCASYKGAYGDTQYFGPGTRLTVL.

The rearrangement links TRBV5-1 to TRBJ2-5; no clear D gene. The V end was cut by 4 bases, the J end by 1 base, with 8 bases between. The CDR3 has 13 residues. Germline V CDR1 and CDR2: SGHRS, YFSETQ. CDR3 amino acids: CASSTAGQETQYF. The CDR3 nucleotides read TGCGCCAGCAGCACGGCAGGCCAAGAGACCCAGTACTTC.

The chain recombines TRBV29-1 with TRBJ1-1; D ambiguous. The germline V gene encodes CDR1 SQVTM and CDR2 ANQGSEA. Trimming cost V 1 base and J 12 bases, with 9 bases left between them. The CDR3 length is 10 residues. CDR3 protein: CSVEGVKTFF. The CDR3, as DNA: TGCAGCGTTGAAGGAGTGAAGACTTTCTTT.

V is TRBV29-1 and J is TRBJ2-1, with 8 bases identical to TRBD2. The germline V gene has CDR1 SQVTM and CDR2 ANQGSEA. There are 14 residues in the CDR3. After removal of 4 bases from V and 2 bases from J, the junction contained 4 bases not matched to a gene. The chain's CDR3 is CSVAGGTTYNEQFF. The CDR3 DNA is TGCAGCGTTGCGGGGGGGACCACCTACAATGAGCAGTTCTTC.

J is TRBJ2-7 and V is TRBV27; TRBD1 matches at 9 bases. Per germline, CDR1 MNHEY and CDR2 SMNVEV (reference sequence). CDR3 length: 11 residues. V gave up 10 bases and J gave up 6 bases; unmatched junction bases: 4. The CDR3 spells CANRGPLEQYF. The CDR3 nucleotides are TGTGCCAACAGGGGGCCCCTCGAGCAGTACTTC.

The V and J genes are TRBV9 and TRBJ2-5, with 7 positions matching TRBD2. Germline CDR1 reads SGDLS; CDR2 reads YYNGEE. With V trimmed by 2 bases and J by 4 bases, 8 bases remained unmatched. The CDR3 is made up of 15 amino acids. This CDR3 is CASSVISGKLETQYF. As DNA, the CDR3 is TGTGCCAGCAGCGTGATCAGCGGGAAGCTAGAGACCCAGTACTTC.

The rearrangement joins TRBV28 to TRBJ2-1, with D possibly matching TRBD2 (5 bases). Germline V gives CDR1 MDHEN, CDR2 SYDVKM. Trimming stripped 5 bases from V and 5 bases from J, with 25 bases between. The CDR3 contains 18 residues. Here the CDR3 reads CASSPQPLGLPKNNEQFF. DNA for the CDR3: TGTGCCAGCAGTCCACAACCCCTAGGACTCCCCAAAAACAATGAGCAGTTCTTC.

A remark on this clone: In the same sample, other DNA sequences code for this CDR3. The chain couples TRBV11-2 to TRBJ2-2; D unresolved. This CDR3 is 14 amino acids long. V gave up 1 base and J gave up 0 bases, with 3 bases separating them. Germline CDR1 SGHAT, CDR2 FQNNGV. The CDR3 is CASSLGANTGELFF. The CDR3 nucleotides read TGTGCCAGCAGCTTAGGGGCGAACACCGGGGAGCTGTTTTTT.

The rearrangement joins TRBV9 to TRBJ2-4, with unresolved D. Looked up from germline, CDR1 is SGDLS and CDR2 is YYNGEE. V lost 6 bases and J 4 bases, leaving 14 bases between the germline ends. The CDR3 totals 14 residues. CDR3 region: CASIRPRRKNIQYF. The CDR3 bases are TGTGCCAGCATCCGGCCTCGTAGGAAAAACATTCAGTACTTC.